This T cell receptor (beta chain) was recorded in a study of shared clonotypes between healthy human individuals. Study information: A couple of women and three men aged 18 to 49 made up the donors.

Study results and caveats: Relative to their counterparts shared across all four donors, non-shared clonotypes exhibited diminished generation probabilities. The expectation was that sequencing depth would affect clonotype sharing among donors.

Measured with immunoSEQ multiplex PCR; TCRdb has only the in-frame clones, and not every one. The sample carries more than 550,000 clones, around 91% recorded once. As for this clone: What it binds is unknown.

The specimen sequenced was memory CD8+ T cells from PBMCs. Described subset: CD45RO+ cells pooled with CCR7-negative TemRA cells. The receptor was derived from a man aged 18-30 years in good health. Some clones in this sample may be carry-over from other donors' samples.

The CDR3 sequence: CASSVDRQGARTEAFF. For the CDR3, the DNA is TGTGCCAGCAGCGTAGATCGGCAGGGGGCGCGTACTGAAGCTTTCTTT. V is TRBV9 and J is TRBJ1-1, with 8 bases identical to TRBD1. The CDR3 is 16 amino acids. Germline V gene sequence: CDR1 SGDLS, CDR2 YYNGEE. V lost 0 bases and J lost 5; bases outside the gene matches: 9.